This entry concerns a single T cell receptor beta chain. Its antigen is currently not known. No per-base quality is available; no much larger clone lies one base away. This record comes from a study of blood T cell repertoires in COVID-19 (TCRdb year 2020). About the investigation overall: Collaborator samples came from the United States, Italy and Spain and covered acute and convalescent phases of COVID-19. The repertoires were made available in a free public database intended to serve as a resource for research on the immune response to SARS-CoV-2. Sample metadata almost always included a de-identified subject ID, COVID-19 status, age in years and sex. Deeply sampled blood TCRbeta repertoires from subjects exposed to, actively infected with, or recovered from COVID-19 were included in the dataset. The samples were drawn from the first 160 participants of the ongoing ImmuneRACE study and from 1,200 or so subjects provided by 6 global collaborators. The material from the prospective study consisted of cDNA or gDNA derived from T cells, B-cell-depleted T cells, or PBMCs. Where available, HLA class I and class II types were taken from metadata supplied by the sample provider and were not determined by assay-based typing.

TCRbeta CDR3 regions were amplified from genomic DNA using the immunoSEQ Assay, a bias-controlled multiplex PCR. As for the authors' bioinformatics: Nucleated cell counts per sample were estimated from amplification of reference gene primers within the assay. To quantify the absolute abundance of each unique TCRbeta CDR3 rearrangement, sequence reads were collapsed and filtered. For each sample, productive Simpson clonality was calculated as the square root of Simpson's diversity index over productive rearrangements. The table was pulled from immuneACCESS by TCRdb, which kept in-frame rearrangements only. Such tables lose some clones; where checked, under half of the loss comes from unresolved V genes, and the rest has no known cause. V and J calls and clone size are given by that table; D and trimming were obtained from the DNA. The table for this sample lists 200,000 to 300,000 clones; around nine tenths of them were counted only once. Under 2% of the sample comes from the top ten.

Beyond this particular receptor, the publication reports: Clinical and demographic metadata were provided uncurated, with the amount varying by source and participant.

Whole blood was collected in K2EDTA tubes by collaborating institutions according to the institutions' own protocols. For TCRbeta analysis, collaborator samples were shipped as frozen whole blood, as isolated PBMCs, or as DNA extracted from either sample type. The CDR3 contains 16 residues, cysteine and phenylalanine counted. Kept here is only the CDR3 DNA, which spans 48 bases and is read in frame from base 1. Specimen: peripheral blood. The source is a man younger than 40 with active or convalescent COVID-19. This receptor chain uses TRBV21-1 and TRBJ2-7; the DNA was not used to check the table's D call, TRBD2. TRBV21-1 is termed a pseudogene. The CDR3 corresponds to CASSKVSGNGTYEQYF. Here is the DNA: TGTGCCAGCAGCAAAGTATCCGGGAATGGTACCTACGAGCAGTACTTC.